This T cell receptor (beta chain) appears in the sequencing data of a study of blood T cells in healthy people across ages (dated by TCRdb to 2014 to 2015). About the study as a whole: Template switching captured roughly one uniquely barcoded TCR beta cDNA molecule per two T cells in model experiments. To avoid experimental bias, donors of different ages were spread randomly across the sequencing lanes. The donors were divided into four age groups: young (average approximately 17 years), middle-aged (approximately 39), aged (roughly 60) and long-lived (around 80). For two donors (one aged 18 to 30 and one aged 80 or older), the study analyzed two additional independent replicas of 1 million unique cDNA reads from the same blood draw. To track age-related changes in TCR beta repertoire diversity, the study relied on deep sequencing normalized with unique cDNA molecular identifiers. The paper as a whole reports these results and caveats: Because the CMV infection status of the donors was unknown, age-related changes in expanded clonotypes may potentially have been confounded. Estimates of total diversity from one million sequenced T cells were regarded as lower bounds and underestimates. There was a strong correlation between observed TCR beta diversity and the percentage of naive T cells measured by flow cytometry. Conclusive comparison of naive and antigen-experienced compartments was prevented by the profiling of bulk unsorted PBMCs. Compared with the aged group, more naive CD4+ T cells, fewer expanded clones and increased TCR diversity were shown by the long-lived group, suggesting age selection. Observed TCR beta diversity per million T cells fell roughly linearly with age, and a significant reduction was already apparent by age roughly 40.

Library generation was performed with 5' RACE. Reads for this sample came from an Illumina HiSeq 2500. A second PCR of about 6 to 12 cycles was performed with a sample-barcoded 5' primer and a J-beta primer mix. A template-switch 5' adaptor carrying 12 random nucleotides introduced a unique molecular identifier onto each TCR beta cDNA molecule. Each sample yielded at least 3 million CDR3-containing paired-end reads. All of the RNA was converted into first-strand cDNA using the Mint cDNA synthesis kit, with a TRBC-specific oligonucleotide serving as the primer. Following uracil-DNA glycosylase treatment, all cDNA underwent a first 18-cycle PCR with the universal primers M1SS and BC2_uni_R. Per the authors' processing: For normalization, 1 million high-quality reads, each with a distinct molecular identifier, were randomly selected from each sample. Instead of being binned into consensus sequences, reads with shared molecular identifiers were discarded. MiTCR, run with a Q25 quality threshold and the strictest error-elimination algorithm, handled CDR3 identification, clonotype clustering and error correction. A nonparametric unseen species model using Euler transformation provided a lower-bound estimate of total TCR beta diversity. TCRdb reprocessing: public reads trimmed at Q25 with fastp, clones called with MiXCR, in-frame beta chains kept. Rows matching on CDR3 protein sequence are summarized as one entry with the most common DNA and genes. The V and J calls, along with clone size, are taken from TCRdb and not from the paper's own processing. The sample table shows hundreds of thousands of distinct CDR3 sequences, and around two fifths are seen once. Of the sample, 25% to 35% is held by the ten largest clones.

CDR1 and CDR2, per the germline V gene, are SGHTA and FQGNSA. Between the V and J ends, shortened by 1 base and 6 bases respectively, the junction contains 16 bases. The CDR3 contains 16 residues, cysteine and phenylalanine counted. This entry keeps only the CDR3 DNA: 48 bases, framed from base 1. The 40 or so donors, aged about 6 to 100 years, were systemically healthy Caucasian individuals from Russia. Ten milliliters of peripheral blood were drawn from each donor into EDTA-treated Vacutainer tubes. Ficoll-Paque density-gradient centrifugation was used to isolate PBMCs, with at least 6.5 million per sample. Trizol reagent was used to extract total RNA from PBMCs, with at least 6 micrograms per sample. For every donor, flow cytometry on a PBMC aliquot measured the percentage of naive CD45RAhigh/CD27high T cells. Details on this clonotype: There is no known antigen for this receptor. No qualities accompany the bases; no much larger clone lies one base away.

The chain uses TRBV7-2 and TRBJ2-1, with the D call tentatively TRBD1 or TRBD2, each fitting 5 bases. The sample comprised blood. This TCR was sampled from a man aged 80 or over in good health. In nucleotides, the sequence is TGTGCCAGCAGCTTAGGGCTAGGTATAGGGACCAATGAGCAGTTCTTC. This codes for CASSLGLGIGTNEQFF.